The 24 T cell receptor beta chains below all came from one sample that was sequenced in a study of OX40 agonist ivuxolimab in advanced cancers. Libraries were prepared by immunoSEQ multiplex PCR; TCRdb keeps only in-frame clonotypes and omits some of them. The table has about 72,000 clones, around 85% seen once. Source: CD4+ or CD8+ T cells sorted from blood, taken in a trial of the OX40 agonist ivuxolimab. These TCRs come from an adult with an advanced solid tumor such as melanoma, head and neck, liver or kidney cancer.

The J gene is TRBJ1-1, the V gene TRBV6-1; D perhaps matches TRBD1 (5 bases). Germline-derived CDR1 and CDR2 are MNHNS and SASEGT. V lost 6 bases, J lost 5 bases, and 13 bases lay in between. The length of the CDR3 is 13 residues. Here the CDR3 DNA reads TGTGCCAGCAGATACACAGGATTGACTGAAGCTTTCTTT. It yields the protein CASRYTGLTEAFF.

This clone was counted a single time. The CDR3 sequence is CSVGDRYLGQYF. The CDR3 bases are TGCAGCGTTGGGGACCGATACCTTGGGCAGTACTTC. This chain links TRBV29-1 with TRBJ2-7; the D gene could be TRBD1 or TRBD2 (5 bases each). This CDR3 spans 12 amino acids. The ends were cut back, 4 bases at V and 9 bases at J, with 16 bases in the middle. Per the germline V gene, CDR1 is SQVTM and CDR2 is ANQGSEA.

The rearrangement links TRBV5-6 to TRBJ1-5; tentatively, D is TRBD1 (5 bases). Germline V gives CDR1 SGHDT, CDR2 YYEEEE. V lost 4 bases and J 1 base, leaving 12 bases between the germline ends. The CDR3 is made up of 15 amino acids. CDR3 bases: TGTGCCAGCAGCCCGGGACCGGGCAGCAATCAGCCCCAGCATTTT. Translation: CASSPGPGSNQPQHF.

In this sample, this clone is medium-sized. This chain joins TRBV7-8 and TRBJ2-5, with TRBD2 matching 14 bases. This CDR3 is built from 17 residues. Germline CDR1 and CDR2: SGHVS and FQNEAQ. Trimming at V came to 3 bases and at J to 5 bases, leaving 8 bases not matched to a gene. The CDR3 sequence is CASSLGLAGVGVETQYF. The DNA of the CDR3 is TGTGCCAGCAGCTTGGGACTAGCGGGAGTAGGTGTGGAGACCCAGTACTTC. Variable domain in full (rest from reference TRBV7-8 and TRBJ2-5): GAGVSQSPRYKVAKRGQDVALRCDPISGHVSLFWYQQALGQGPEFLTYFQNEAQLDKSGLPSDRFFAERPEGSVSTLKIQRTQQEDSAVYLCASSLGLAGVGVETQYFGPGTRLLVL.

V usage is TRBV7-8 and J usage is TRBJ2-1; no clear D gene. The CDR3 spans 14 residues. Germline V gene lookup returns CDR1 SGHVS and CDR2 FQNEAQ. The ends were cut back, 1 base at V and 7 bases at J, with 11 bases in the middle. In DNA form, the CDR3 reads TGTGCCAGCAGCTTAGTCGCCGAGGTTAATGAGCAGTTCTTC. Amino acid sequence: CASSLVAEVNEQFF.

This chain links TRBV5-1 with TRBJ2-7; D gene unclear. Trimming took off 0 bases at V and 0 bases at J, with 13 bases between the two ends. Germline CDR1 reads SGHRS; CDR2 reads YFSETQ. This CDR3 spans 16 amino acids. CDR3: CASSLVFGSFSYEQYF. DNA for the CDR3: TGCGCCAGCAGCTTGGTTTTCGGGTCTTTCTCCTACGAGCAGTACTTC.

The rearrangement links TRBV7-8 to TRBJ2-3, with unresolved D. Trimming stripped 4 bases from V and 6 bases from J, with 20 bases between. Germline V CDR1 and CDR2: SGHVS, FQNEAQ. The CDR3 consists of 16 residues. CDR3 nucleotides: TGTGCCAGCAGCTACAACGGCCCAAATATGGCGGATACGCAGTATTTT. As protein: CASSYNGPNMADTQYF.

The chain links TRBV5-4 to TRBJ1-1, with a tentative D call TRBD1 (6 bases). The V gene lost 4 bases and the J gene lost 1 base, with 11 bases spanning the gap. The CDR3 is made up of 14 amino acids. Germline V gene sequence: CDR1 SGHNT, CDR2 YYREEE (reference sequence). The CDR3 bases are TGTGCCAGCAGCACAGCACAGGGGAACACTGAAGCTTTCTTT. Protein sequence: CASSTAQGNTEAFF.

The gene calls are TRBV11-2 and TRBJ1-2; D gene unclear. The CDR3 totals 16 residues. Germline CDR1 is SGHAT and CDR2 is FQNNGV. Between the trimmed V and J ends, which lost 3 bases and 0 bases, there was a span of 14 bases. The CDR3 region has the DNA TGTGCCAGCAGCTTGGTGCCGAGATCCCCTAACTATGGCTACACCTTC. This gives the protein CASSLVPRSPNYGYTF.

This clone was seen only a few times. The rearrangement uses TRBV4-1 and TRBJ1-5; D gene unclear. The germline CDR1 and CDR2 sequences are MGHRA and YSYEKL. CDR3 size: 15 residues. V was trimmed by 1 base and J by 5 bases, leaving 12 bases between them. CDR3 sequence reads: CASSQAPRLDQPQHF. The CDR3 region has the DNA TGCGCCAGCAGCCAAGCGCCCCGGCTCGATCAGCCCCAGCATTTT.

This clone has just one count. V gene TRBV19 combines with J gene TRBJ2-1, with a possible D match to TRBD2 (7 bases). Trimming stripped 5 bases from V and 0 bases from J, with 17 bases between. This CDR3 contains 17 residues. Germline lookup yields CDR1 LNHDA and CDR2 SQIVND (reference sequence). CDR3 sequence reads: CASSPGGGGSSYNEQFF. DNA of the CDR3: TGTGCCAGTAGTCCCGGAGGGGGGGGCAGCTCCTACAATGAGCAGTTCTTC.

The CDR3 region has the DNA TGTGCCAGTAAGGCCCCGGGACAGGCCCTACCCCTCCACTTT. It is translated as CASKAPGQALPLHF. This sequence joins TRBV19 and TRBJ1-6, with 8 bases lining up with TRBD1. Germline V gene lookup returns CDR1 LNHDA and CDR2 SQIVND (reference sequence). V shed 7 bases, J shed 12 bases, and the junction held 11 bases outside the gene matches. This CDR3 comprises 14 residues.

The chain recombines TRBV7-9 with TRBJ2-7; TRBD2 matches 14 bases. The germline V gene has CDR1 SEHNR and CDR2 FQNEAQ (reference sequence). The CDR3 is 16 residues long. V was pared by 5 bases and J by 8 bases, with 11 bases of the junction left unmatched. Here the CDR3 DNA reads TGTGCCAGCAGCACTGGGACTAGCGGGGGCTACGAGAAGCAGTACTTC. As protein: CASSTGTSGGYEKQYF.

The chain employs TRBV11-2 and TRBJ2-1, with 7 nucleotides matching TRBD1. Germline V gives CDR1 SGHAT, CDR2 FQNNGV. There are 16 residues in the CDR3. V lost 5 bases, J lost 4 bases, and 11 bases stayed unmatched. DNA for the CDR3: TGTGCCAGCAGCCCTATCAACAGGGGTCGGTACAATGAGCAGTTCTTC. Translated: CASSPINRGRYNEQFF.

The chain is built from TRBV30 and TRBJ1-2, with 10 bases that match TRBD1. Germline CDR1 GTSNPN, CDR2 SVGIG (reference sequence). V was clipped by 8 bases and J by 7 bases; unmatched bases: 10. CDR3 length equals 13 residues. The CDR3 protein is CARRETGGSGYTF. CDR3 bases: TGTGCCCGAAGAGAGACAGGGGGCTCTGGCTACACCTTC. The full variable domain, its missing parts supplied by reference TRBV30 and TRBJ1-2, is SQTIHQWPATLVQPVGSPLSLECTVEGTSNPNLYWYRQAAGRGLQLLFYSVGIGQISSEVPQNLSASRPQDRQFILSSKKLLLSDSGFYLCARRETGGSGYTFGSGTRLTVV.

This chain connects TRBV5-1 to TRBJ2-1; D possibly uses TRBD1 or TRBD2 (5 bases each). The ends were cut back, 0 bases at V and 6 bases at J, with 13 bases in the middle. The germline gives CDR1 SGHRS, CDR2 YFSETQ. The CDR3 extends over 15 amino acids. The CDR3 reads CASSLATGPGNEQFF. As DNA, the CDR3 is TGCGCCAGCAGCTTGGCGACGGGGCCCGGCAATGAGCAGTTCTTC.

The chain employs TRBV23-1 and TRBJ2-7; possibly TRBD1 for D (6 bases). TRBV23-1 is marked as an open reading frame, function uncertain. CDR3 size: 15 residues. V lost 2 bases and J lost 2, with 13 bases in between. The CDR3 spells CASSQRVRGTYEQYF. The CDR3 bases are TGCGCCAGCAGTCAAAGGGTCAGGGGAACCTACGAGCAGTACTTC.

A few counts support this clone. V gene TRBV19 combines with J gene TRBJ1-1; no clear D gene. The CDR3 has 14 amino acids. Deletions cut 3 bases from V and 6 bases from J, with 14 bases between. Germline V lookup: CDR1 LNHDA, CDR2 SQIVND (reference sequence). The CDR3 DNA is TGTGCCAGTAGTATTTTTAGGAGGGAGCCTGAAGCTTTCTTT. As protein: CASSIFRREPEAFF.

The sample holds a few counts of this clone. This chain links TRBV7-2 with TRBJ1-1, with 7 bases lining up with TRBD1. The germline V gene encodes CDR1 SGHTA and CDR2 FQGNSA. V was pared by 5 bases and J by 6 bases, with 9 bases of the junction left unmatched. The CDR3 is 14 residues long. The DNA of the CDR3 is TGTGCCAGCAGCCTTGTACAGGGGTTTTCTGAAGCTTTCTTT. Its protein is CASSLVQGFSEAFF.

V gene TRBV6-5 combines with J gene TRBJ1-1; D gene uncertain. V was cut by 8 bases and J by 5 bases, with 21 bases left in between. CDR1 is MNHEY, CDR2 SVGAGI, per germline. The CDR3 spans 15 residues. CDR3 in DNA: TGTGCCAGCTCCACCTCAAGGGTAGGTCGGACTGAAGCTTTCTTT. Amino acid sequence: CASSTSRVGRTEAFF.

This chain links TRBV4-2 with TRBJ2-5; 8 nucleotides agree with TRBD1. Germline V gives CDR1 LGHNA, CDR2 YNFKEQ. With 3 bases clipped from V and 4 bases from J, the junction kept 7 bases outside the gene matches. The CDR3 totals 15 residues. This CDR3 is CASSQPDRGLETQYF. In DNA, the CDR3 is TGTGCCAGCAGCCAGCCCGACAGGGGTTTAGAGACCCAGTACTTC.

This chain links TRBV4-2 with TRBJ2-5, with 12 bases fitting TRBD2. This CDR3 is built from 16 residues. The J segment lost 5 bases and the V segment lost 4 bases, leaving 8 bases of the junction unmatched. Germline V gene data show CDR1 as LGHNA and CDR2 as YNFKEQ. The DNA of the CDR3 is TGTGCCAGCAGCCCGGCTCTAGCGGGAGGGGAGGAGACCCAGTACTTC. It yields the protein CASSPALAGGEETQYF.

This clone is medium-sized (0.01 to 0.1%) in the sample. CDR3 bases: TGTGCCAGCAGCTCAGGGGGCGGTCAGCCCCAGCATTTT. This gives the protein CASSSGGGQPQHF. The gene calls are TRBV6-5 and TRBJ1-5, with 8 bases aligning to TRBD1. The CDR3 length is 13 residues. Trimming at V came to 6 bases and at J to 6 bases, leaving 4 bases not matched to a gene. Germline values: CDR1 MNHEY, CDR2 SVGAGI.

The chain recombines TRBV6-5 with TRBJ1-2; TRBD1 aligns across 7 bases. The CDR3 is 12 residues long. Germline V gene data show CDR1 as MNHEY and CDR2 as SVGAGI. The CDR3 bases are TGTGCTACAACCGGGACAGCGTATGGCTACACCTTC. Its translation: CATTGTAYGYTF.